Listed below are T cell receptor beta chains from one sample, sequenced in a study of cytomegalovirus exposure and HLA in healthy donors. Assay: immunoSEQ multiplex PCR; the TCRdb copy retains only in-frame clones and omits some. Of under 150,000 clones in the sample, 70% to 85% were seen once. The sequenced sample consisted of PBMCs. The receptors stem from a man in his fifties or sixties in good health and CMV-seronegative. Each CDR3 is given with its conserved first and last residue. The order of the fields is V gene, J gene, D gene, CDR3 length, clone size, CDR3 protein, CDR3 DNA. A D gene is named only where the DNA matches it firmly. Size is omitted from some rows. Given values are once, few, many or a class for expanded clones.

TRBV5-4	TRBJ2-2	-	16	-	CASSSHPLNLAGELFF	TGTGCCAGCAGCTCGCATCCGTTAAATTTAGCCGGGGAGCTGTTTTTT
TRBV6-1	TRBJ1-2	-	15	-	CASSEMSGRGYGYTF	TGTGCCAGCAGTGAAATGTCAGGGCGCGGCTATGGCTACACCTTC
TRBV2	TRBJ1-6	-	13	-	CASRAPLHSPLHF	TGTGCCAGCAGGGCCCCTCTTCATTCACCCCTCCACTTT
TRBV5-1	TRBJ2-5	TRBD2	17	-	CASSLGRGAIDQETQYF	TGCGCCAGCAGCTTGGGGCGGGGGGCAATCGACCAAGAGACCCAGTACTTC
TRBV7-8	TRBJ2-1	TRBD2	21	-	CASSLLRGTSGGENSYNEQFF	TGTGCCAGCAGCTTACTCCGAGGGACTAGCGGGGGGGAGAACTCCTACAATGAGCAGTTCTTC
TRBV2	TRBJ2-7	TRBD1	14	few	CASKGTGYADEQYF	TGTGCCAGCAAAGGGACAGGGTACGCAGACGAGCAGTACTTC
TRBV6-1	TRBJ2-1	-	14	-	CASNGVSSYNEQFF	TGTGCCAGCAACGGGGTAAGCTCCTACAATGAGCAGTTCTTC
TRBV30	TRBJ2-7	-	14	-	CACHRENDYYEQYF	TGTGCCTGCCACAGGGAGAATGACTACTACGAGCAGTACTTC
TRBV4-1	TRBJ2-3	-	16	-	CASSQDPIGGTDTQYF	TGCGCCAGCAGCCAAGACCCTATCGGGGGAACAGATACGCAGTATTTT
TRBV10-2	TRBJ1-5	-	15	-	CASSEGQGSNQPQHF	TGCGCCAGCAGTGAGGGGCAGGGCAGCAATCAGCCCCAGCATTTT
TRBV7-6	TRBJ2-1	-	16	-	CASSAYGGSSYNEQFF	TGTGCCAGCAGCGCGTACGGGGGAAGCTCCTACAATGAGCAGTTCTTC
TRBV7-9	TRBJ1-2	-	10	once	CASSSTLQTF	TGTGCCAGCAGCAGCACCCTACAGACCTTC
TRBV5-6	TRBJ2-1	-	14	-	CASSLGYGGNEQFF	TGTGCCAGCAGCCTGGGGTACGGGGGCAATGAGCAGTTCTTC
TRBV5-5	TRBJ2-7	-	13	-	CASSWGIGYEQYF	TGTGCCAGCAGCTGGGGCATCGGGTACGAGCAGTACTTC
TRBV10-3	TRBJ1-2	-	14	-	CAISVRGGQDGYTF	TGTGCCATCAGTGTCAGGGGTGGTCAGGATGGCTACACCTTC
TRBV19	TRBJ1-2	-	12	-	CASSSIGYGYTF	TGTGCCAGTAGCTCCATCGGCTATGGCTACACCTTC
TRBV7-9	TRBJ1-2	TRBD1	15	-	CASSPGQERHYGYTF	TGTGCCAGCAGCCCCGGACAGGAGAGACACTATGGCTACACCTTC
TRBV6-5	TRBJ1-4	TRBD1	15	-	CASSYSTGGAEKLFF	TGTGCCAGCAGTTACTCGACAGGGGGCGCTGAAAAACTGTTTTTT
TRBV9	TRBJ2-7	-	15	-	CASSVHGQTSYEQYF	TGTGCCAGCAGCGTCCACGGACAGACCTCCTACGAGCAGTACTTC
TRBV9	TRBJ1-1	TRBD1	16	-	CASSVGQGVGNTEAFF	TGTGCCAGCAGCGTAGGACAGGGTGTGGGGAACACTGAAGCTTTCTTT
TRBV7-2	TRBJ1-2	-	14	-	CASSFLDRNYGYTF	TGTGCCAGCAGCTTCCTCGACAGAAACTATGGCTACACCTTC
TRBV4-1	TRBJ1-1	-	14	few	CASSWEGQQKRTFF	TGCGCCAGCAGCTGGGAGGGACAACAAAAGAGGACTTTCTTT
TRBV5-6	TRBJ1-2	-	13	-	CASSLVSDYGYTF	TGTGCCAGCAGCTTGGTCTCAGACTATGGCTACACCTTC
TRBV7-2	TRBJ2-1	TRBD2	15	-	CASSPPGLVNNEQFF	TGTGCCAGCAGCCCCCCGGGACTAGTTAACAATGAGCAGTTCTTC
TRBV7-2	TRBJ1-2	-	12	-	CASSFRDLSYTF	TGTGCCAGCAGCTTCAGGGATCTGAGCTACACCTTC
TRBV7-9	TRBJ2-7	-	13	-	CSSSPEGTYEQYF	TGTTCCAGCAGCCCAGAGGGAACCTACGAGCAGTACTTC
TRBV30	TRBJ1-4	-	15	-	CAWSWALRANEKLFF	TGTGCCTGGAGCTGGGCCCTGCGGGCTAATGAAAAACTGTTTTTT
TRBV29-1	TRBJ2-3	-	13	-	CSVGTGRTDTQYF	TGCAGCGTTGGCACAGGTCGAACAGATACGCAGTATTTT
TRBV7-9	TRBJ2-1	TRBD2	16	-	CASSLGTSLVLDEQFF	TGTGCCAGCAGCTTAGGGACTAGCCTAGTCCTGGATGAGCAGTTCTTC
TRBV5-4	TRBJ2-4	TRBD1	15	few	CASSLQGAAKNIQYF	TGTGCCAGCAGCCTGCAGGGGGCGGCCAAAAACATTCAGTACTTC
TRBV27	TRBJ1-1	TRBD1	14	-	CASSKTSRGPEAFF	TGTGCCAGCAGTAAGACATCGAGGGGGCCTGAAGCTTTCTTT
TRBV11-2	TRBJ2-7	-	14	-	CASSPLDGRGEQYF	TGTGCCAGCAGCCCCCTTGACGGGAGAGGCGAGCAGTACTTC